The clone carrying this T cell receptor beta chain occurred a few times. As yet, its antigen is unknown. This CDR3 comprises 14 residues. V was pared by 0 bases and J by 4 bases, with 9 bases between. Looked up from germline, CDR1 is SGHRS and CDR2 is YFSETQ. In making TCR beta libraries, quantitative 5'-RACE with molecular barcodes was used. Using its own MiXCR run on the 5' RACE reads, TCRdb lists one record per CDR3 protein. Among about 360,000 distinct CDR3 sequences listed, around 20% were seen once. These data belong to a study of CD8 T cells in ankylosing spondylitis. Study-wide results and limits: Ankylosing spondylitis blood appeared to be characterized by a TCR beta motif of eight highly homologous variants. A subset of motif variants has previously been described in the synovial fluid and blood of reactive arthritis. Clones linked with disease were CD8+ and fairly uncommon in the peripheral blood.

This TCR was sampled from a male donor with ankylosing spondylitis or in good health (not recorded which). Sequencing was performed on blood, either unsorted or a sorted T cell fraction (not recorded which). The V gene is TRBV5-1, the J gene TRBJ2-3; D may be TRBD2 (6 bases). CDR3 DNA sequence: TGCGCCAGCAGCTTGGTATCGGGGGCAGATACGCAGTATTTT. Residues: CASSLVSGADTQYF.